These 17 T cell receptor beta chains were sequenced from one sample in a study of metastatic and nonmetastatic thyroid tumors. There were no patients who had received any treatment before thyroid surgery. TCRdb reprocessed the PCR reads via MiXCR. Of about 56,000 clones in the sample, just under 30% are singletons; the top ten hold 15% to 20%. The sample consisted of blood. These receptor sequences come from a female donor with papillary thyroid cancer or a benign thyroid nodule (not recorded which). Some clones in this sample may be carry-over from other donors' samples.

This clone was found a few times. V and J are TRBV11-2 and TRBJ2-5; TRBD2 aligns across 9 bases. Germline assignment: CDR1 SGHAT and CDR2 FQNNGV. The J segment lost 5 bases and the V segment lost 2 bases, leaving 6 bases of the junction unmatched. This CDR3 has 15 residues. CDR3 DNA: TGTGCCAGCAGCTTACTTGGGACTAGCAGTGAGACCCAGTACTTC. The encoded protein is CASSLLGTSSETQYF. Full variable domain (missing parts from reference TRBV11-2 and TRBJ2-5): EAGVAQSPRYKIIEKRQSVAFWCNPISGHATLYWYQQILGQGPKLLIQFQNNGVVDDSQLPKDRFSAERLKGVDSTLKIQPAKLEDSAVYLCASSLLGTSSETQYFGPGTRLLVL.

This clone has ten or more counts. This rearrangement joins TRBV4-3 to TRBJ2-7; TRBD2 aligns across 9 bases. Germline CDR1 reads LGHNA; CDR2 reads YSLEER. The CDR3 covers 15 residues. V lost 4 bases, J lost 3 bases, and 7 bases stayed unmatched. The CDR3: CASSPSEREVYEQYF. The CDR3 DNA is TGCGCCAGCAGCCCTAGCGAGCGGGAGGTCTACGAGCAGTACTTC.

The rearrangement links TRBV29-1 to TRBJ2-7; D not resolved. The CDR3 contains 13 residues. Germline V CDR1 and CDR2: SQVTM, ANQGSEA. V shed 5 bases and J shed 5 bases, with 16 bases lying between them. Here the CDR3 reads CSVSGLERDEQYF. The CDR3 DNA reads TGCAGCGTTTCCGGTTTGGAAAGGGACGAGCAGTACTTC.

This chain connects TRBV15 to TRBJ2-1, with a weak D call TRBD1 (6 bases). CDR3 size: 16 residues. Germline values: CDR1 LNHNV, CDR2 YYDKDF (reference sequence). Trimming removed 0 bases at V and 4 bases at J, with 13 bases between. The CDR3 reads CATSRDQGGSYNEQFF. In nucleotides, the CDR3 is TGTGCCACCAGCAGAGATCAAGGGGGATCTTACAATGAGCAGTTCTTC.

The CDR3 sequence is CASSCDSYEQYF. The DNA for the CDR3 is TGTGCCAGCAGCTGTGACAGCTACGAGCAGTACTTC. V gene TRBV11-1 combines with J gene TRBJ2-7; maybe TRBD1 (5 bases). Germline loops: CDR1 SGHAT, CDR2 FQDESV (reference sequence). V was cut by 4 bases and J by 3 bases, with 7 bases left in between. This CDR3 is 12 amino acids long.

This clone was picked up a small number of times. The chain joins TRBV19 to TRBJ2-7; D is tentatively TRBD1 or TRBD2 (5 bases each). Germline V lookup: CDR1 LNHDA, CDR2 SQIVND (reference sequence). The CDR3 contains 13 residues. V lost 5 bases and J 2 bases, leaving 10 bases between the germline ends. The CDR3 reads CASSRDRTYEQYF. The CDR3 DNA is TGTGCCAGTAGTCGGGACCGCACCTACGAGCAGTACTTC.

The chain carries TRBV7-9 and TRBJ2-7; TRBD1 matches 7 bases. CDR3 length: 15 amino acids. Germline V gene lookup returns CDR1 SEHNR and CDR2 FQNEAQ (reference sequence). V lost 5 bases and J lost 5; bases outside the gene matches: 12. CDR3 coding DNA: TGTGCCAGCAGCCAAACCCGCGACAGGGTTAACGAGCAGTACTTC. It yields the protein CASSQTRDRVNEQYF. The variable domain in full, completed from reference TRBV7-9 and TRBJ2-7, reads DTGVSQNPRHKITKRGQNVTFRCDPISEHNRLYWYRQTLGQGPEFLTYFQNEAQLEKSRLLSDRFSAERPKGSFSTLEIQRTEQGDSAMYLCASSQTRDRVNEQYFGPGTRLTVT.

The table lists this clone with many counts. This rearrangement joins TRBV2 to TRBJ1-2, with 10 bases lining up with TRBD1. From germline, CDR1 is SNHLY and CDR2 FYNNEI. J was trimmed by 7 bases and V by 9 bases; bases with no gene match: 17. The CDR3 spans 16 residues. Written as DNA, the CDR3 is TGTGCCAGTCCGACAATTGACAGGGGGCGTCTTGGTGGCTACACCTTC. Protein: CASPTIDRGRLGGYTF.

A remark on this clone: Likely a read error: the CDR3 ends without its conserved phenylalanine or tryptophan. The chain is built from TRBV7-3 and TRBJ2-2, with D possibly being TRBD2 (5 bases). Germline loops: CDR1 SGHTA, CDR2 FQGTGA. The CDR3 sequence is 17 residues long. V was trimmed by 4 bases and J by 1 base, leaving 16 bases between them. The CDR3 is CASSSDPLLGNTGELFL. The DNA of the CDR3 is TGTGCCAGCAGCTCTGACCCCCTACTAGGGAACACCGGGGAGCTGTTTTTA.

This clone showed up many times. This chain joins TRBV20-1 and TRBJ2-7; 9 bases align to TRBD2. This CDR3 has 14 residues. Germline-derived CDR1 and CDR2 are DFQATT and SNEGSKA (reference sequence). Losses at the gene ends were 5 bases for V and 2 bases for J; bases not matched to a gene: 7. CDR3: CSARRLAETYEQYF. The CDR3 coding sequence is TGCAGTGCTCGCCGACTAGCGGAGACCTACGAGCAGTACTTC.

A few counts support this clone. The chain joins TRBV28 to TRBJ2-7; 11 bases line up with TRBD2. Germline V lookup: CDR1 MDHEN, CDR2 SYDVKM. The V segment lost 3 bases and the J segment 0 bases; nucleotides outside the gene matches: 16. This CDR3 contains 20 residues. CDR3 sequence reads: CASSFPSLPGLAESSYEQYF. The CDR3 nucleotides read TGTGCCAGCAGTTTTCCCAGCCTCCCGGGACTAGCGGAAAGCTCCTACGAGCAGTACTTC.

This clone has more than one count but fewer than ten. The DNA for the CDR3 is TGCGCCAGCAGTGAGGGCCGGACGGAGTCCCACGAGCAGTACTTC. Amino acid sequence: CASSEGRTESHEQYF. The rearrangement links TRBV10-2 to TRBJ2-7; D unclear. The V end was cut by 2 bases, the J end by 5 bases, with 16 bases between. CDR1 is WSHSY, CDR2 SAAADI, per germline. This CDR3 contains 15 residues.

V is TRBV5-1 and J is TRBJ1-1; possibly TRBD1 for D (5 bases). Germline-derived CDR1 and CDR2 are SGHRS and YFSETQ. The V gene lost 5 bases and the J gene lost 4 bases, with 15 bases spanning the gap. The CDR3 contains 14 residues. The CDR3 nucleotides are TGCGCCAGCAGACCCGAGGCGGGGGGCACTGAAGCTTTCTTT. Protein: CASRPEAGGTEAFF.

This clone is labeled as medium-sized. The chain recombines TRBV6-1 with TRBJ2-7; 7 nucleotides line up with TRBD1. CDR1 and CDR2 (germline): MNHNS, SASEGT. The CDR3 contains 14 residues. J was trimmed by 6 bases and V by 5 bases; bases with no gene match: 10. In DNA form, the CDR3 reads TGTGCCAGCAGTCGAACAGGGGTGGCAAGCGAGCAGTACTTC. As protein: CASSRTGVASEQYF.

The J gene is TRBJ1-2, the V gene TRBV7-9, with TRBD1 matching over 7 bases. This CDR3 is 15 amino acids long. With V trimmed by 0 bases and J by 5 bases, 6 bases remained unmatched. Germline lookup yields CDR1 SEHNR and CDR2 FQNEAQ (reference sequence). The CDR3 DNA sequence: TGTGCCAGCAGCTTAGCGGGGACAGTGAGATATGGCTACACCTTC. Translated, it gives CASSLAGTVRYGYTF. The variable domain in full, completed from reference TRBV7-9 and TRBJ1-2, reads DTGVSQNPRHKITKRGQNVTFRCDPISEHNRLYWYRQTLGQGPEFLTYFQNEAQLEKSRLLSDRFSAERPKGSFSTLEIQRTEQGDSAMYLCASSLAGTVRYGYTFGSGTRLTVV.

The chain joins TRBV6-1 to TRBJ1-6, with D hard to call. With 6 bases removed from V and 4 bases from J, the gap between germline ends came to 10 bases. The CDR3 length is 14 residues. In germline, CDR1 is MNHNS, CDR2 SASEGT. The CDR3 bases are TGTGCCAGCAGCGGGGTACAGTATAATTCACCCCTCCACTTT. It encodes CASSGVQYNSPLHF.

In its sample, this clone was seen a few times. The chain joins TRBV12-3 or TRBV12-4 to TRBJ2-5; TRBD1 agrees at 7 bases. CDR3 length: 13 residues. V was clipped by 7 bases and J by 1 base; unmatched bases: 3. CDR3 sequence reads: CASNRDSQETQYF. The CDR3 DNA follows: TGTGCCAGCAATCGGGACAGCCAAGAGACCCAGTACTTC.